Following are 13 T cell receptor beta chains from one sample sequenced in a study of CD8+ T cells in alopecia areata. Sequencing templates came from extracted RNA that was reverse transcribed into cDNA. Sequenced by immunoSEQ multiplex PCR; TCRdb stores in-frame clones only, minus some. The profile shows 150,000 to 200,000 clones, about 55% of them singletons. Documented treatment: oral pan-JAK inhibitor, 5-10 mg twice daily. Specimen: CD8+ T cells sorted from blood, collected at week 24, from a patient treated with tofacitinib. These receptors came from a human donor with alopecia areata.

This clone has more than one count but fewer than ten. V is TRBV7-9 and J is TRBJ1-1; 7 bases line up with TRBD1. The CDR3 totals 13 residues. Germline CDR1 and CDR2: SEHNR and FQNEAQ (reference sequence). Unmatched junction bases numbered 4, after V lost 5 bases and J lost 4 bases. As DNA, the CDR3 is TGTGCCAGCAGCCCAGGGGGGACCACTGAAGCTTTCTTT. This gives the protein CASSPGGTTEAFF.

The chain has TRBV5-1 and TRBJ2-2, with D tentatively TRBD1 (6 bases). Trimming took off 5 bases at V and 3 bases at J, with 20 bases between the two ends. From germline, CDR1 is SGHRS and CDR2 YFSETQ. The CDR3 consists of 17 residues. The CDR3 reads CASRQGPRASDTGELFF. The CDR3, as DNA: TGCGCCAGCAGACAGGGACCTAGGGCCTCCGACACCGGGGAGCTGTTTTTT.

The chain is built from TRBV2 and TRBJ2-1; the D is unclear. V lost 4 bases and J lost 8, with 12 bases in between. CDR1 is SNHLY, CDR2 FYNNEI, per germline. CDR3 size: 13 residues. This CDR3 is CASSVYVLDEQFF. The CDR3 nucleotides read TGTGCCAGCAGTGTTTACGTATTAGATGAGCAGTTCTTC.

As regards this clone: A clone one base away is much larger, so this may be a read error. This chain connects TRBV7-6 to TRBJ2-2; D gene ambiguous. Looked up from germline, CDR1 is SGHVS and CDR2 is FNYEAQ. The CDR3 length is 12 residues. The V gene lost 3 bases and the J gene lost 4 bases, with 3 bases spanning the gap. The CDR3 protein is CASSLGTGELFF. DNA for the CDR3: TGTGCCAGCAGCTTGGGCACCGGGGAGCTGTTTTTT.

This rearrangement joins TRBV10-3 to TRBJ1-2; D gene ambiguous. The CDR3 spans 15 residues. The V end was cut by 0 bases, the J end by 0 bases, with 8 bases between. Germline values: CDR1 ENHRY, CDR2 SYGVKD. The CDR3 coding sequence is TGTGCCATCAGTGAGTCGGGCAGAGCTAACTATGGCTACACCTTC. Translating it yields CAISESGRANYGYTF.

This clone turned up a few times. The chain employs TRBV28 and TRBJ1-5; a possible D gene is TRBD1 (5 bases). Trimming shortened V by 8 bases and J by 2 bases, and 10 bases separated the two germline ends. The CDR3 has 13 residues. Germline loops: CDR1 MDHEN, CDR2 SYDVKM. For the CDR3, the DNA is TGTGCCAGCTCAAGGGGAGGCAATCAGCCCCAGCATTTT. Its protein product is CASSRGGNQPQHF. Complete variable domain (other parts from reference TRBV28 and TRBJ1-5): DVKVTQSSRYLVKRTGEKVFLECVQDMDHENMFWYRQDPGLGLRLIYFSYDVKMKEKGDIPEGYSVSREKKERFSLILESASTNQTSMYLCASSRGGNQPQHFGDGTRLSIL.

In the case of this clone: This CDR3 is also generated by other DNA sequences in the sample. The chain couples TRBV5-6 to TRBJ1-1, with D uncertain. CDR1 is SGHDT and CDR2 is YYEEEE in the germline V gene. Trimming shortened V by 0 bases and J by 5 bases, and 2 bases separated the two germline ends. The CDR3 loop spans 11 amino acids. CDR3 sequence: CASSLGTEAFF. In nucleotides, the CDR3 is TGTGCCAGCAGCTTGGGGACTGAAGCTTTCTTT.

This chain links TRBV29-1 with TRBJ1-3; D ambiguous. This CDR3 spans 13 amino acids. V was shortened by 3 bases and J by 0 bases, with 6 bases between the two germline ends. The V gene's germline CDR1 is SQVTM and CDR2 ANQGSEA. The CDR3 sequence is CSVEDSSGNTIYF. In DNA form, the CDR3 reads TGCAGCGTTGAGGACTCCTCTGGAAACACCATATATTTT. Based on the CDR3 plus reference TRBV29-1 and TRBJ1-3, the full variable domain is SAVISQKPSRDICQRGTSLTIQCQVDSQVTMMFWYRQQPGQSLTLIATANQGSEATYESGFVIDKFPISRPNLTFSTLTVSNMSPEDSSIYLCSVEDSSGNTIYFGEGSWLTVV.

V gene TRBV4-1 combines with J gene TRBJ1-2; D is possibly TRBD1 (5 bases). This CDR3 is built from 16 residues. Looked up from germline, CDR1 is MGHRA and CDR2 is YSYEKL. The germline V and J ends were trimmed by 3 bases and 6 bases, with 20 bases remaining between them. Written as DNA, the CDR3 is TGCGCCAGCAGCCAGTTGAGTACACAGGTAGAGGATGGCTACACCTTC. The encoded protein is CASSQLSTQVEDGYTF.

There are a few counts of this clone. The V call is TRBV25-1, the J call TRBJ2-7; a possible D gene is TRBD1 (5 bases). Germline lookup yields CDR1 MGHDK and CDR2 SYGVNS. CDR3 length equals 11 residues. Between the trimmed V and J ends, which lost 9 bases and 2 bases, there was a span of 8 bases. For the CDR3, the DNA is TGTGCCAGTCAGACAGCCTACGAGCAGTACTTC. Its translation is CASQTAYEQYF.

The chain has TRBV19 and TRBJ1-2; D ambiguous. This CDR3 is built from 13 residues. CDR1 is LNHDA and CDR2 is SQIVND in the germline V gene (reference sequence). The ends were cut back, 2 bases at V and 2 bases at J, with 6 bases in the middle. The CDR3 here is CASSISQNYGYTF. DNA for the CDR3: TGTGCCAGTAGTATAAGTCAGAACTATGGCTACACCTTC.

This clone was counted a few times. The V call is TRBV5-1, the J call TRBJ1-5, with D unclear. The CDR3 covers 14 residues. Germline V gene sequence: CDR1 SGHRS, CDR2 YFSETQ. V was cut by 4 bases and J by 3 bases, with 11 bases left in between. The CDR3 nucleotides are TGCGCCAGCAGCCCAACGGGTTTCAATCAGCCCCAGCATTTT. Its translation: CASSPTGFNQPQHF.

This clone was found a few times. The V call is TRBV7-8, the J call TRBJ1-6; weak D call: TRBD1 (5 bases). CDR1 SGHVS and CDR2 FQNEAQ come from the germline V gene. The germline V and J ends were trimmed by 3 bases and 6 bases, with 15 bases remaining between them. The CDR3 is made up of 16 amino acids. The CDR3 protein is CASSLRAGTGNSPLHF. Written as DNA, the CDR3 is TGTGCCAGCAGCTTGCGGGCGGGGACCGGTAATTCACCCCTCCACTTT.